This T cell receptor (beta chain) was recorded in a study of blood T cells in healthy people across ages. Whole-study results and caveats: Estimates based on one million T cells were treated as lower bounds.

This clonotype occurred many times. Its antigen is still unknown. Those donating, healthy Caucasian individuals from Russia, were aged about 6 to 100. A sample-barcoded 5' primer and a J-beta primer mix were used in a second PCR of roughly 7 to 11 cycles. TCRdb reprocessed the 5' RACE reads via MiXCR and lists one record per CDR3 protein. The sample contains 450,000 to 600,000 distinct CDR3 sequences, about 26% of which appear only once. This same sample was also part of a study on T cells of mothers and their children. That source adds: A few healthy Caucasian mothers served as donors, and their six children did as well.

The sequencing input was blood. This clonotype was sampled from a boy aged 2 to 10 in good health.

This CDR3 reads CASSPLGAKNIQYF. As DNA, the CDR3 is TGTGCCAGCAGCCCCCTCGGGGCCAAAAACATTCAGTACTTC. This sequence joins TRBV7-6 and TRBJ2-4; no clear D. Trimming took 5 bases from V and 1 from J, leaving 9 bases between them. This CDR3 region has 14 residues. Germline assignment: CDR1 SGHVS and CDR2 FNYEAQ.